The 11 T cell receptor beta chains given below trace back to one sample, sequenced in a study of radiotherapy plus CTLA-4 blockade in lung cancer. Data came from immunoSEQ multiplex PCR; TCRdb stores just in-frame clones and leaves some out. The profile shows about 88,000 clones, about three quarters of them singletons. The sequencing used peripheral blood, collected from a patient treated with radiotherapy plus ipilimumab. The receptors come from a human donor with non-small cell lung cancer that progressed on radiotherapy plus ipilimumab.

This clone was recorded a few times. The chain joins TRBV12-2 to TRBJ2-3; the listed D gene, TRBD1, was not tested against the DNA. TRBV12-2 is designated a pseudogene. This CDR3 is 19 amino acids long. The CDR3 region is CASRFLGRRGQRGTDTQYF. CDR3 nucleotide sequence: TGTGCAAGTCGCTTCCTCGGACGCAGGGGGCAGAGGGGCACAGATACGCAGTATTTT.

The chain carries TRBV7-2 and TRBJ2-7, with 9 nucleotides matching TRBD2. Per the germline V gene, CDR1 is SGHTA and CDR2 is FQGNSA. The CDR3 totals 14 residues. Trimming took 3 bases from V and 2 from J; bases not matched to a gene: 2. CDR3 DNA sequence: TGTGCCAGCAGCTTTGCTAGCGGGGCCTACGAGCAGTACTTC. Residues: CASSFASGAYEQYF. Filled out from reference TRBV7-2 and TRBJ2-7, the complete variable domain reads GAGVSQSPSNKVTEKGKDVELRCDPISGHTALYWYRQSLGQGLEFLIYFQGNSAPDKSGLPSDRFSAERTGGSVSTLTIQRTQQEDSAVYLCASSFASGAYEQYFGPGTRLTVT.

The V gene is TRBV5-6, the J gene TRBJ2-2; the D gene is possibly TRBD2 (7 bases). Germline V gives CDR1 SGHDT, CDR2 YYEEEE. Trimming pared 1 base from V and 8 bases from J, leaving 15 bases between. There are 15 residues in the CDR3. CDR3 region: CASSLFRGAKGELFF. Here the CDR3 DNA reads TGTGCCAGCAGCTTGTTCCGGGGGGCAAAAGGGGAGCTGTTTTTT.

The chain employs TRBV5-4 and TRBJ1-3, with 8 bases lining up with TRBD1. The germline gives CDR1 SGHNT, CDR2 YYREEE (reference sequence). Unmatched junction bases numbered 2, after V lost 0 bases and J lost 3 bases. The CDR3 loop spans 15 amino acids. DNA of the CDR3: TGTGCCAGCAGCTTGGGCAGGGGGCTTGGAAACACCATATATTTT. It specifies CASSLGRGLGNTIYF.

This chain uses TRBV6-6 with TRBJ2-1, with 9 bases matching TRBD2. The ends lost 5 bases at V and 9 bases at J; junction bases unmatched: 5. Germline CDR1 and CDR2: MNHNY and SVGAGI (reference sequence). The CDR3 extends over 13 amino acids. CDR3 region: CASSPGLAGEQFF. CDR3 sequence (DNA): TGTGCCAGCAGTCCGGGACTAGCCGGTGAGCAGTTCTTC.

The chain combines TRBV28 with TRBJ1-1; D is uncertain. The ends were cut back, 4 bases at V and 5 bases at J, with 11 bases in the middle. In germline, CDR1 is MDHEN, CDR2 SYDVKM. This CDR3 spans 13 amino acids. The CDR3 DNA is TGTGCCAGCAGTTCCGGACTGGCGACTGAAGCTTTCTTT. Protein sequence: CASSSGLATEAFF.

This rearrangement joins TRBV30 to TRBJ2-7; 9 bases align to TRBD1. CDR3 length: 16 amino acids. Germline CDR1 GTSNPN, CDR2 SVGIG (reference sequence). The J segment lost 2 bases and the V segment lost 4 bases, leaving 12 bases of the junction unmatched. Here the CDR3 reads CAWNSLGQGRPYEQYF. The CDR3 nucleotides read TGTGCCTGGAACAGTCTAGGACAGGGGAGGCCCTACGAGCAGTACTTC.

The chain combines TRBV5-5 with TRBJ1-2; 9 nucleotides agree with TRBD1. Trimming at V came to 3 bases and at J to 8 bases, leaving 8 bases not matched to a gene. The CDR3 contains 14 residues. Germline V gene sequence: CDR1 SGHKS, CDR2 YYEKEE (reference sequence). The CDR3 region is CASSSGTGRIGYTF. CDR3 DNA: TGTGCCAGCAGCTCCGGGACAGGGAGAATAGGCTACACCTTC.

This clone was counted a few times. The chain joins TRBV27 to TRBJ1-5; D not resolved. V shed 0 bases and J shed 7 bases, with 7 bases lying between them. The CDR3 covers 13 residues. CDR1 is MNHEY, CDR2 SMNVEV, per germline (reference sequence). The CDR3 DNA follows: TGTGCCAGCAGTTTATCGGGGTGGCAGCCCCAGCATTTT. Amino acids: CASSLSGWQPQHF.

For the CDR3, the DNA is TGTGCCAGCGACAGGGGCTACACTGAAGCTTTCTTT. Translation: CASDRGYTEAFF. The chain employs TRBV2 and TRBJ1-1; 8 bases line up with TRBD1. This CDR3 region has 12 residues. Germline CDR1 is SNHLY and CDR2 is FYNNEI. V lost 8 bases and J lost 3; bases outside the gene matches: 2.

This chain connects TRBV18 to TRBJ1-2; D is uncertain. This CDR3 is 14 amino acids long. Germline CDR1 is KGHSH and CDR2 is LQKENI. V lost 5 bases, J lost 4 bases, and 14 bases lay in between. CDR3 DNA: TGTGCCAGCTCATATTCTAGTGGGGTCTATGGCTACACCTTC. It translates to CASSYSSGVYGYTF.